This T cell receptor (beta chain) was sequenced during a study of T cells in Graves' hyperthyroidism and ophthalmopathy. At the level of the study: Peripheral blood sampling occurred at initial diagnosis, before any treatment. Findings of the study overall: Most clonotypes that expanded in the thyroid above 0.001 also showed up in blood.

There are many counts of this clonotype. Its antigen is unknown. TCR beta CDR3 sequences were amplified from RNA transcripts. Initially, a first-round RT-PCR of the TCR CDR3 employed the HTBI primer set. One entry per CDR3 protein, called by TCRdb with MiXCR from the multiplex PCR reads. Seen here are some 360,000 distinct CDR3 sequences, around 18% observed once, and the top ten hold about 14%. Trimming left V 5 bases short and J 0 bases short, with 20 bases between. The germline V gene encodes CDR1 SGHTA and CDR2 FQGNSA. The CDR3 is 19 residues long. For ophthalmopathy patients, the Clinical Activity Score was at least 3 and the NOSPECS grade at least 4; duration was under 3 months. The PBMCs studied were ones that came from approximately 9.9 ml fresh peripheral blood.

The chain recombines TRBV7-2 with TRBJ2-6, with TRBD1 as a possible D gene (6 bases). Sequencing was done on a sample of blood. This clonotype was obtained from a woman aged 40 to 55 with Graves' ophthalmopathy. This chain's CDR3 is CASSPPPWTANSGANVLTF. CDR3 bases: TGTGCCAGCAGCCCGCCACCTTGGACAGCCAACTCTGGGGCCAACGTCCTGACTTTC. The full variable domain, rest sourced from reference TRBV7-2 and TRBJ2-6, is GAGVSQSPSNKVTEKGKDVELRCDPISGHTALYWYRQSLGQGLEFLIYFQGNSAPDKSGLPSDRFSAERTGGSVSTLTIQRTQQEDSAVYLCASSPPPWTANSGANVLTFGAGSRLTVL.